The sequence of this T cell receptor (beta chain) was determined in a study of blood T cell repertoires in COVID-19. With regard to this clone: One end of the junction varies from germline; a read error may be responsible.

Here immunoSEQ multiplex PCR was the method, and the copy in TCRdb shows in-frame clones only, minus some. The data contain 190,000 or so clones, about 88% of them seen just once; the ten biggest clones take up 2.9%. Looked up from germline, CDR1 is SSHAT and CDR2 is FNYEAQ (reference sequence). This CDR3 region has 14 residues. The clonotype comes from a woman aged 25 to 39 with active or convalescent COVID-19. The chain recombines TRBV7-7 with TRBJ2-1; 8 positions match TRBD2. The sequenced sample consisted of peripheral blood. In DNA form, the CDR3 reads TGTGCTAGCAGCTTAAGCGGGACTAGTAATGAGCAGTTCTTC. It specifies CASSLSGTSNEQFF.